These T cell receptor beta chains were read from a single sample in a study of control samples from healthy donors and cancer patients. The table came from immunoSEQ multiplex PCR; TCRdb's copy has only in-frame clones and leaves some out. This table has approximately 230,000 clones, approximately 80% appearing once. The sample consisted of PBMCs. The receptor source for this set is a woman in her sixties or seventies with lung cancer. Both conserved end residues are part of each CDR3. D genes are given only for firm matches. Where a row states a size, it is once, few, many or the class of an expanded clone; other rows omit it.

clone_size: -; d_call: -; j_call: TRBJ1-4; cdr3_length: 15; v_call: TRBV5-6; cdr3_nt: TGTGCCAGCAGCTTGAACGCGGGAGATAATGAAAAACTGTTTTTT; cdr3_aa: CASSLNAGDNEKLFF
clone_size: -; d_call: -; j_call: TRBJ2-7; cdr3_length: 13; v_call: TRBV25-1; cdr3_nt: TGTGCCAGCAGTCTGGGCGGAGGTTACGAGCAGTACTTC; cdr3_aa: CASSLGGGYEQYF
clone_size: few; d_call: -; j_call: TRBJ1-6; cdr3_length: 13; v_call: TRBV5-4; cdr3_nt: TGCGGGGGGTCACAGCCTTGGAAAGCACCCCTCCACTTT; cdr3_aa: CGGSQPWKAPLHF
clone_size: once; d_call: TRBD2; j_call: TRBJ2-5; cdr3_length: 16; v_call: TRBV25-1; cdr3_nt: TGTGCCAGCAGAGGGGCTAGCGGGAGATACGGAGAGACCCAGTACTTC; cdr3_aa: CASRGASGRYGETQYF
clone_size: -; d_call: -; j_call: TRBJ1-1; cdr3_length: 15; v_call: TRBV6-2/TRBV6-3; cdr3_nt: TGTGCCAGCAGTTACGATGGGTTATCGAACACTGAAGCTTTCTTT; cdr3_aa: CASSYDGLSNTEAFF
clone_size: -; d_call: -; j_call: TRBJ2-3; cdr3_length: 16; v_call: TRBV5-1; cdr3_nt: TGCGCCAGCAGCTTGGGTGGGCGGAGCGGCACAGATACGCAGTATTTT; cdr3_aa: CASSLGGRSGTDTQYF
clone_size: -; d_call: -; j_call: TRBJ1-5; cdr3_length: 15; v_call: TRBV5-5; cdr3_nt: TGTGCCAGCAGCTTGATGGGACAAAGCAATCAGCCCCAGCATTTT; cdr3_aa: CASSLMGQSNQPQHF
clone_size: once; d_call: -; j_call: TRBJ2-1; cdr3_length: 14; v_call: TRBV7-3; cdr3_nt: TGTGCCAGCAGCCCAACGGGAACCTACAATGAGCAGTTCTTC; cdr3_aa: CASSPTGTYNEQFF
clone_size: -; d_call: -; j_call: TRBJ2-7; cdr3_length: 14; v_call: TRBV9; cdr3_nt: TGTGCCAGCAGCGTTTCGGGGGGCGACTACGAGCAGTACTTC; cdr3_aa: CASSVSGGDYEQYF
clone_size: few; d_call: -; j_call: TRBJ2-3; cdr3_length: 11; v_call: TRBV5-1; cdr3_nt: TGCGCCAGCAGCTACACAGATACGCAGTATTTT; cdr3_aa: CASSYTDTQYF
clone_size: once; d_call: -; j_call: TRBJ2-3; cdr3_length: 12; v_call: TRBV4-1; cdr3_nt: TGCGCCAGCAGCCAACACACAGATACGCAGTATTTT; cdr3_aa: CASSQHTDTQYF
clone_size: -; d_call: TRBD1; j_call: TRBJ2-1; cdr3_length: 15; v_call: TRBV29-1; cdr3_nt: TGCAGCGTTATACCGGGACAGGTCACCTACAATGAGCAGTTCTTC; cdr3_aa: CSVIPGQVTYNEQFF
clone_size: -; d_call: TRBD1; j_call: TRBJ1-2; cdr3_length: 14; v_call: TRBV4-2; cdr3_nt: TGTGCCAGCAGCCAAGGGGGTACAGGGGGAGGCTACACCTTC; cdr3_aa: CASSQGGTGGGYTF
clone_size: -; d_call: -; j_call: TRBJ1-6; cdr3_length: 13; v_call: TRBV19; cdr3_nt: TGTGCCAGTAGTACTATTACCGATTCACCCCTCCACTTT; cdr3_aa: CASSTITDSPLHF
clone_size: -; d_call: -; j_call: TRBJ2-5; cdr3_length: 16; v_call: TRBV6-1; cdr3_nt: TGTGCCAGCAGTGAAACCGATGGACCGGGAGCCCAGACCCAGTACTTC; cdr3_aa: CASSETDGPGAQTQYF
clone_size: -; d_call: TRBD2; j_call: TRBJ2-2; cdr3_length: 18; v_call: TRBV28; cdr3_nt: TGTGCCAGCAGTTTTGGGGGGGTAACGGGAAAGGACACCGGGGAGCTGTTTTTT; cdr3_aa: CASSFGGVTGKDTGELFF
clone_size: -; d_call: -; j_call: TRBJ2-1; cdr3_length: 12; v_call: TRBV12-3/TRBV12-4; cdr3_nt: TGTGCCAGCAGTACCCGCGGGAATGAGCAGTTCTTC; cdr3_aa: CASSTRGNEQFF
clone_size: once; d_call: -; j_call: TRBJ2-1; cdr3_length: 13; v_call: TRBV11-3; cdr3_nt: TGTGCCAGCAGCTCGGATTCCTACAATGAGCAGTTCTTC; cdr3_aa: CASSSDSYNEQFF
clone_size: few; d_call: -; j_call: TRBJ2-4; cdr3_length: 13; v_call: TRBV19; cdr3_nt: TGTGCCAGTAGTATTTCCCAGGGAAACATTCAGTACTTC; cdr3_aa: CASSISQGNIQYF
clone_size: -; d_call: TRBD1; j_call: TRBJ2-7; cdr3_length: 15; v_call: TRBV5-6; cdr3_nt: TGTGCCAGCAGCAGGACAGGTGGGGAGTCCTACGAGCAGTACTTC; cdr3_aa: CASSRTGGESYEQYF
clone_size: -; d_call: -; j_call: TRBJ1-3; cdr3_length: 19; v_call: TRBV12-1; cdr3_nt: TGTGCCAGCAGCGATTCATCGCAGGGTCGGTCCCCGTGTGGAAACACCATATATTTT; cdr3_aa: CASSDSSQGRSPCGNTIYF
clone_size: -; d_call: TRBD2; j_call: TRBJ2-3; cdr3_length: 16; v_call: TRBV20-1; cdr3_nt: TGCAGTGCTAGTTCTAGCGGGGGGGCCTTTTATTATACGCAGTATTTT; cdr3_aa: CSASSSGGAFYYTQYF
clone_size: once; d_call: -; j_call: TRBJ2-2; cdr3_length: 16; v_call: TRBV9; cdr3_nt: TGTGCCAGCAGCGTAGCTGGGGAGGAAGGCACCGGGGAGCTGTTTTTT; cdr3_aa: CASSVAGEEGTGELFF
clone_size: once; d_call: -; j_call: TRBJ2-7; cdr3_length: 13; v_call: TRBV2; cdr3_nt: TGTGCCAGCACTTGGACCGACGGGGTCGAGCAGTACTTC; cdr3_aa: CASTWTDGVEQYF
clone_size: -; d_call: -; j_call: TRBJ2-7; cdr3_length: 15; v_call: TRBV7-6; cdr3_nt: TGTGCCAGCAGCTTAGGTCAGGGAAGCTCCTACGAGCAGTACTTC; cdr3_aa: CASSLGQGSSYEQYF
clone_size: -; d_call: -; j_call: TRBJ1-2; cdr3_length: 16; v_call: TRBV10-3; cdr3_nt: TGTGCCATCAGTGAGTCGAACCGAGGAAAAGACTATGGCTACACCTTC; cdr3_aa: CAISESNRGKDYGYTF
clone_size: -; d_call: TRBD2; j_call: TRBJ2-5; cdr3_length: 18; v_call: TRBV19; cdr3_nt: TGTGCCAGTAGCCTTAGACTAGCGGGAGGGCCTGGACAAGAGACCCAGTACTTC; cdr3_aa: CASSLRLAGGPGQETQYF
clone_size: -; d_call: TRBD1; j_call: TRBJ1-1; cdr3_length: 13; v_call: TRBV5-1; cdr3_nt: TGCGCCAGCAGCCCCGGGACAGCCACTGAAGCTTTCTTT; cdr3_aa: CASSPGTATEAFF
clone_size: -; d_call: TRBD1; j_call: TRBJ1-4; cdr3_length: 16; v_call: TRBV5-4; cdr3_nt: TGTGCCAGCAGCTCGGGGGACAGGGGGCGCGGCGAAAAACTGTTTTTT; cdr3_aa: CASSSGDRGRGEKLFF
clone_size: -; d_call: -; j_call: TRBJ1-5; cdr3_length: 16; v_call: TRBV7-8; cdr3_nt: TGTGCCAGCAGCGCAATGGTACAGTATGGTAATCAGCCCCAGCATTTT; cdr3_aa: CASSAMVQYGNQPQHF
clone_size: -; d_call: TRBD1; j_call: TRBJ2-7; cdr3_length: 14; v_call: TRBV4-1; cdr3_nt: TGCGCCAGCAGCCCCGGGACAGGGGCCTACGAGCAGTACTTC; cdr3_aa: CASSPGTGAYEQYF
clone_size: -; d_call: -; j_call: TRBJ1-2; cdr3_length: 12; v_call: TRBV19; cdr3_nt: TGTGCCAGTAGTTACAGCAACTATGGCTACACCTTC; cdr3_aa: CASSYSNYGYTF
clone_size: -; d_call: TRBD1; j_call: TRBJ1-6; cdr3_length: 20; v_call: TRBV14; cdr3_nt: TGTGCCAGCAGCCATGATCGTAGAGGTACAGGGGCACCCTATAATTCACCCCTCCACTTT; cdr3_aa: CASSHDRRGTGAPYNSPLHF
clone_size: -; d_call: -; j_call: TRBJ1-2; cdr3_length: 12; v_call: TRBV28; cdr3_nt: TGTGCCAGCGGTCTTGCAGTGAATGGCTACACCTTC; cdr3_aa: CASGLAVNGYTF
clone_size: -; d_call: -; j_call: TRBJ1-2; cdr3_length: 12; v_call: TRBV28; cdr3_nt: TGTGCCAGCAGTTTGTCCAGCTATGGCTACACCTTC; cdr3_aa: CASSLSSYGYTF
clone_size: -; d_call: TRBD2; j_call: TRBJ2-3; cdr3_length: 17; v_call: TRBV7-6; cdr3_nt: TGTGCCAGCAGCTCCAGGGGGGCTAGCGGGACGGTAGATACGCAGTATTTT; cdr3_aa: CASSSRGASGTVDTQYF
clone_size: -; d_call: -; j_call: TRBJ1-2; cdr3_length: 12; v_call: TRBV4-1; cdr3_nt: TGCGCCAGCAGCATGGAAAACTATGGCTACACCTTC; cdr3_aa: CASSMENYGYTF
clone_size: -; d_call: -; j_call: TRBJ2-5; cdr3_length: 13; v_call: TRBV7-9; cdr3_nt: TGTGCCAGCAGCTTAGGGGCCCAAGAGACCCAGTACTTC; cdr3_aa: CASSLGAQETQYF
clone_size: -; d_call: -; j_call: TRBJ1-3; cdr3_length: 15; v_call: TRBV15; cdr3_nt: TGTGCCACCAGCAGAGGCAATACGGGGGTGGAAAACATATATTTT; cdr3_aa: CATSRGNTGVENIYF
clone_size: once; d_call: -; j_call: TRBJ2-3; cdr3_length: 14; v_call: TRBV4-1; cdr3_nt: TGCGCCAGCAGCCCTCCGGCCAGCACAGATACGCAGTATTTT; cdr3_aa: CASSPPASTDTQYF
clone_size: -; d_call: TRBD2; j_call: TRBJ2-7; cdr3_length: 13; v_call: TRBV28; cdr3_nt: TGTGCCAGCAGCCCAGGGACTACGGCCGAGCAGTACTTC; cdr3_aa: CASSPGTTAEQYF